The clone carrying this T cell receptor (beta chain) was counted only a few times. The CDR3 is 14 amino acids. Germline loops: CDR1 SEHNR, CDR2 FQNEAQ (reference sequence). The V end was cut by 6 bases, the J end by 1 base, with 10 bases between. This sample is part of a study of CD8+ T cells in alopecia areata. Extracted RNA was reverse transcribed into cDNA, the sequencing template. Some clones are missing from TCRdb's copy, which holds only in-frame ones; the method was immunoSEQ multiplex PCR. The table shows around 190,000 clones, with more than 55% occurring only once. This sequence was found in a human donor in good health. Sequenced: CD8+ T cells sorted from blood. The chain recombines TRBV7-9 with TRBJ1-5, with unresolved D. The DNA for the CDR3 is TGTGCCAGCAGTTTGGACGGAAGCAATCAGCCCCAGCATTTT. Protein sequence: CASSLDGSNQPQHF.